These 12 T cell receptor beta chains came from one sample sequenced in a study of regulatory T cells in long-lasting Graves disease (dated by TCRdb to 2020 to 2023). Library preparation employed multiplex PCR. TCRdb names Illumina HiSeq 4000 as the instrument used. To build TCR beta libraries, CDR3 regions were amplified by Arm-PCR using iRepertoire HTBI primers. The public reads were reprocessed in TCRdb via fastp at Q25 and MiXCR, keeping in-frame beta chains. CDR3 protein duplicates are merged, each entry listing the most common genes and DNA. The table for this sample lists 520,000 or so distinct CDR3 sequences; about 12% of them were counted only once. The biggest ten clones account for roughly 8.9% of the sample. The time point label on this specimen signifies: newly diagnosed GD, antithyroid drugs for less than 3 months. For both TCR sequencing and RNA sequencing, RNA was extracted from PBMCs in TRIzol.

The same sample was also used in a study of T cells in Graves' hyperthyroidism and ophthalmopathy.

The specimen comprised peripheral blood mononuclear cells (PBMCs), sampled at new diagnosis, from a patient treated with antithyroid drugs. The receptors were sampled from a woman in her twenties or thirties with Graves disease. Donor details come from another sample of the same person, matched by shared clones.

The chain carries TRBV7-2 and TRBJ2-3; perhaps TRBD2 as D (6 bases). CDR1 SGHTA and CDR2 FQGNSA come from the germline V gene. The V and J ends lost 1 base and 4 bases respectively, with 9 bases between them. CDR3 length: 14 amino acids. Here the CDR3 DNA reads TGTGCCAGCAGCTTAGAGGTAGCGGCAGATACGCAGTATTTT. It translates to CASSLEVAADTQYF.

This clonotype was seen many times. The chain combines TRBV7-2 with TRBJ1-1; D might be TRBD1 (5 bases). Germline loops: CDR1 SGHTA, CDR2 FQGNSA. The ends were cut back, 5 bases at V and 3 bases at J, with 16 bases in the middle. This CDR3 is built from 15 residues. CDR3: CASSLEGPPYTEAFF. DNA of the CDR3: TGTGCCAGCAGCCTAGAGGGACCCCCGTACACTGAAGCTTTCTTT.

The rearrangement joins TRBV28 to TRBJ2-7; 7 bases match TRBD1. CDR3 length: 13 residues. V trimming: 5 bases; J trimming: 4 bases; junction bases outside the gene matches: 5. Germline loops: CDR1 MDHEN, CDR2 SYDVKM. The CDR3 DNA sequence: TGTGCCAGCAGTGAGGGGGCTATGTACGAGCAGTACTTC. Encoded protein: CASSEGAMYEQYF.

This clonotype was seen repeatedly, ten times or more. J is TRBJ2-7 and V is TRBV6-1; D is possibly TRBD1 or TRBD2 (5 bases each). V shed 7 bases and J shed 2 bases, with 15 bases lying between them. This CDR3 spans 14 amino acids. Per germline, CDR1 MNHNS and CDR2 SASEGT. CDR3 DNA: TGTGCCAGCATCGATCCGGGACGGACCTACGAGCAGTACTTC. Its translation: CASIDPGRTYEQYF.

This clonotype showed up just a few times. The chain combines TRBV30 with TRBJ2-1, with D unclear. This CDR3 has 14 amino acids. Deletions cut 0 bases from V and 4 bases from J, with 10 bases between. The germline gives CDR1 GTSNPN, CDR2 SVGIG (reference sequence). The CDR3 DNA follows: TGTGCCTGGAGTGTACATCGACATTACAATGAGCAGTTCTTC. It yields the protein CAWSVHRHYNEQFF.

This clonotype appeared many times. This chain joins TRBV3-1 and TRBJ1-2; TRBD1 agrees at 9 bases. CDR3 length: 16 amino acids. CDR1 and CDR2 from the germline V gene are LGHDT and YNNKEL (reference sequence). J gave up 0 bases and V 1 base, and 3 bases lay outside the gene matches. The CDR3 is CASSQGTGVTNYGYTF. The DNA of the CDR3 is TGTGCCAGCAGCCAAGGGACAGGGGTAACTAACTATGGCTACACCTTC.

This clonotype has at least ten counts. This chain connects TRBV29-1 to TRBJ2-5; TRBD1 aligns across 7 bases. V shed 6 bases and J 4 bases; nucleotides not matched to a gene: 2. Looked up from germline, CDR1 is SQVTM and CDR2 is ANQGSEA. The CDR3 spans 11 residues. CDR3 sequence reads: CSVHRGETQYF. CDR3 DNA sequence: TGCAGCGTACACAGGGGAGAGACCCAGTACTTC.

This sequence joins TRBV30 and TRBJ2-3, with D unresolved. CDR3 length: 12 residues. Between the trimmed V and J ends, which lost 6 bases and 2 bases, there was a span of 9 bases. CDR1 is GTSNPN and CDR2 is SVGIG in the germline V gene (reference sequence). DNA of the CDR3: TGTGCCTGTGGGCTAGACACAGATACGCAGTATTTT. This translates into CACGLDTDTQYF.

This clonotype was detected only a few times. This likely came from a read error, as a far larger clone is one base away. The gene calls are TRBV27 and TRBJ2-1, with TRBD1 identical over 8 bases. The CDR3 covers 14 residues. V shed 8 bases and J 10 bases; nucleotides not matched to a gene: 13. Per germline, CDR1 MNHEY and CDR2 SMNVEV (reference sequence). CDR3 region: CASWGQDSSYEQFF. CDR3 in DNA: TGTGCCAGCTGGGGACAGGACAGCTCCTACGAGCAGTTCTTC.

This clonotype was counted a few times. The chain links TRBV7-9 to TRBJ1-2; the D gene is possibly TRBD1 (5 bases). This CDR3 is 15 amino acids long. Germline V lookup: CDR1 SEHNR, CDR2 FQNEAQ (reference sequence). V dropped 5 bases and J dropped 1 base, with 14 bases sitting between them. The CDR3 is CASSPLGENNYGYTF. The CDR3, as DNA: TGTGCCAGCAGCCCCCTAGGGGAGAATAACTATGGCTACACCTTC. Variable domain in full (rest from reference TRBV7-9 and TRBJ1-2): DTGVSQNPRHKITKRGQNVTFRCDPISEHNRLYWYRQTLGQGPEFLTYFQNEAQLEKSRLLSDRFSAERPKGSFSTLEIQRTEQGDSAMYLCASSPLGENNYGYTFGSGTRLTVV.

This clonotype was recorded many times. The chain is built from TRBV30 and TRBJ2-1, with D maybe TRBD2 (5 bases). Trimming removed 5 bases at V and 8 bases at J, with 19 bases between. The CDR3 length is 14 residues. Germline V gene sequence: CDR1 GTSNPN, CDR2 SVGIG (reference sequence). DNA for the CDR3: TGTGCCTGGCGGTCAGGATTTACTAGGGATGAGCAGTTCTTC. It is translated as CAWRSGFTRDEQFF.

A single count supports this clonotype. V usage is TRBV25-1 and J usage is TRBJ1-2; the D is unclear. V was cut by 3 bases and J by 4 bases, with 9 bases left in between. Per the germline V gene, CDR1 is MGHDK and CDR2 is SYGVNS. CDR3 length: 13 amino acids. CDR3 coding DNA: TGTGCCAGCAGTGATCCTTTGGGCTATGGCTACACCTTC. Protein: CASSDPLGYGYTF.